The present entry profiles one T cell receptor beta chain with its context. Its antigen is still unknown. This record comes from a study of T cell responses to AZD1222 COVID-19 vaccine. Whole-study results and caveats: With dominance at 160-218 and 743-854, vaccine-associated CD4 TCRs spanned spike. Sampled repertoires all dated from after the peak T cell response.

The protocol was immunoSEQ multiplex PCR, while the TCRdb copy is restricted to in-frame clones and leaves out a portion. This sample carries 210,000 or so clones, roughly 91% of them seen once, and the ten largest clones take about 1%. V lost 8 bases to trimming and J lost 2 bases, with 13 bases between them. This CDR3 is 14 amino acids long. CDR1 is MGHRA and CDR2 is YSYEKL in the germline V gene. This receptor was identified in an adult in good health. The chain recombines TRBV4-1 with TRBJ1-3; D may be TRBD1 (6 bases). The source was peripheral blood, collected on day 0 of MenACWY control vaccination. CDR3 in amino acids: CASGTGIAGNTIYF. The DNA of the CDR3 is TGCGCCAGCGGAACAGGGATTGCTGGAAACACCATATATTTT.